This T cell receptor beta chain was identified during a study of blood T cell repertoires in COVID-19. For the study at large: Samples came from the United States, Italy and Spain, spanning acute and convalescent COVID-19. T cells, B-cell-depleted T cells, or PBMCs supplied cDNA or gDNA.

The authors' processing: Scientists estimated how many nucleated cells there were by amplifying reference gene primers. Assay used: immunoSEQ multiplex PCR; TCRdb lists only in-frame clones, some missing. That table gives V, J and clone size, and the DNA gave D and trimming. Of 25,000 to 30,000 clones in the sample, around four fifths are singletons; the top ten hold almost 8%. V lost 3 bases and J lost 3; bases outside the gene matches: 5. Germline assignment: CDR1 SGHDT and CDR2 YYEEEE. The length of the CDR3 is 14 residues. The receptor was derived from a woman in her seventies with active or convalescent COVID-19. This chain connects TRBV5-6 to TRBJ2-7, with 8 bases lining up with TRBD1. The sequencing input was peripheral blood. The DNA of the CDR3 is TGTGCCAGCAGCTGGGGGACAGGCGGCTACGAGCAGTACTTC. Protein sequence: CASSWGTGGYEQYF.